This T cell receptor (beta chain) is drawn from a study of blood T cell repertoires in COVID-19. Study-level background: Both acute and convalescent COVID-19 samples were obtained from the United States, Italy and Spain. T cells, B-cell-depleted T cells, or PBMCs provided the cDNA or gDNA that served as material.

In the original analysis: Using reference gene primer amplification, nucleated cell counts were estimated. Sequencing was performed with immunoSEQ multiplex PCR; in TCRdb, only in-frame clones are kept and a portion is missing. V and J calls and clone size are given by that table; D and trimming were obtained from the DNA. Here the sample spans 150,000 to 200,000 clones, 85% to 90% being singletons. Trimming removed 5 bases from V and 4 bases from J; junction bases left unmatched: 6. The germline V gene encodes CDR1 LNHDA and CDR2 SQIVND (reference sequence). The CDR3 sequence is 17 residues long. This clonotype was sampled from a woman between 65 and 79 years old with acute or convalescent COVID-19. The material sequenced was peripheral blood. The chain links TRBV19 to TRBJ2-2, with 14 bases identical to TRBD2. CDR3 DNA: TGTGCCAGTAGTGGATTCGGACTAGCGGGAGGCACCGGGGAGCTGTTTTTT. The encoded protein is CASSGFGLAGGTGELFF.